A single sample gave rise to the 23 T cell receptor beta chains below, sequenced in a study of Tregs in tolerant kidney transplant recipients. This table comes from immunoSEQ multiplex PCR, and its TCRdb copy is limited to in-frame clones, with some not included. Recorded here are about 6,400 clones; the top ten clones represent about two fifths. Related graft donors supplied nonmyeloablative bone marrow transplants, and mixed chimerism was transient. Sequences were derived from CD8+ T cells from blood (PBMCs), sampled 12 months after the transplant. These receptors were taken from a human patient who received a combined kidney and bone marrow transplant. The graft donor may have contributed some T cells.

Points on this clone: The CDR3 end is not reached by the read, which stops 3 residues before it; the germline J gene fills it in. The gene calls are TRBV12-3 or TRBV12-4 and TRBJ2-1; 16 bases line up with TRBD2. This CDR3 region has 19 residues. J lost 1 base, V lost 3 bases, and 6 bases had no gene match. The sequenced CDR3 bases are TGTGCCAGCAGTTTGGGACTAGCGGGAGGGCCTGGTTCCTACAATGAG. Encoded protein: CASSLGLAGGPGSYNE. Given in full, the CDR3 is CASSLGLAGGPGSYNEQFF.

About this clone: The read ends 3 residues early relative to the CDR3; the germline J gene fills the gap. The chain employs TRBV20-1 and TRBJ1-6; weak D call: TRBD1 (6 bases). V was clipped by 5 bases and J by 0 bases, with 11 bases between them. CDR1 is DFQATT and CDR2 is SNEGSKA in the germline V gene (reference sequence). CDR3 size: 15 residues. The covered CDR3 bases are TGCAGTGCTCGGGACACCAGCTCCTATAATTCACCC. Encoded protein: CSARDTSSYNSP. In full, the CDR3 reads CSARDTSSYNSPLHF.

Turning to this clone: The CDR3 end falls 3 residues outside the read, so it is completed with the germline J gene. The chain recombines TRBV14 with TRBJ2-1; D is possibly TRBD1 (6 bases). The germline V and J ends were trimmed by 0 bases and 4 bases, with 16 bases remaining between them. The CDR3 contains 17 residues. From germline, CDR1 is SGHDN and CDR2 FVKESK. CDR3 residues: CASSQEAGDQWYNEQFF. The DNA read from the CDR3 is TGTGCCAGCAGCCAAGAGGCAGGGGACCAATGGTACAATGAG.

The covered CDR3 bases are TGCAGCACCCGACAGGGTATCAATGGC. As protein: CSTRQGING. The complete CDR3 protein is CSTRQGINGYTF. V gene TRBV29-1 combines with J gene TRBJ1-2; 7 nucleotides match TRBD1. The CDR3 is cut off 3 residues early in the read; its end comes from the germline J gene. V lost 8 bases to trimming and J lost 6 bases; unmatched junction nucleotides: 9. Germline values: CDR1 SQVTM, CDR2 ANQGSEA. The CDR3 contains 12 residues. Complete variable domain (other parts from reference TRBV29-1 and TRBJ1-2): SAVISQKPSRDICQRGTSLTIQCQVDSQVTMMFWYRQQPGQSLTLIATANQGSEATYESGFVIDKFPISRPNLTFSTLTVSNMSPEDSSIYLCSTRQGINGYTFGSGTRLTVV.

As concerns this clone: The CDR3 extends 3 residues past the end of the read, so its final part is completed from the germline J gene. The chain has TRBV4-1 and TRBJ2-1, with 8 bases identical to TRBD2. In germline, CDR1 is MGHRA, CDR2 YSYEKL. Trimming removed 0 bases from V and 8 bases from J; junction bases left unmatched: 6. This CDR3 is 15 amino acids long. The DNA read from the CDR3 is TGCGCCAGCAGCCAAGACTCGACTAGCGTCTATGAG. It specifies CASSQDSTSVYE. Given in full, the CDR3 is CASSQDSTSVYEQFF.

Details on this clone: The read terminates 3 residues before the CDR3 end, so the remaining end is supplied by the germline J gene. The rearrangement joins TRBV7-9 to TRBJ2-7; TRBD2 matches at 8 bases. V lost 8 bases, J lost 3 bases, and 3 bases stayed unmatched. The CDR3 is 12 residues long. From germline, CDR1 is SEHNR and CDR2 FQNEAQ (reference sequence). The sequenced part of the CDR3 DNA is TGTGCCAGCCGAGCGGGAGACTACGAG. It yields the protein CASRAGDYE. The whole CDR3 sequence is CASRAGDYEQYF.

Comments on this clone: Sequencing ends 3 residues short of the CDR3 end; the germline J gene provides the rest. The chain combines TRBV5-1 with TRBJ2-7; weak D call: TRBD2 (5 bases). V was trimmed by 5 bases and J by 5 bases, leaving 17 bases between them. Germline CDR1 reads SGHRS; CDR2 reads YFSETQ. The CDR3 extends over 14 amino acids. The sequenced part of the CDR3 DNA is TGCGCCAGCAGTAGAGCAGGTGGAGGCGACGAG. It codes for CASSRAGGGDE. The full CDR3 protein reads CASSRAGGGDEQYF.

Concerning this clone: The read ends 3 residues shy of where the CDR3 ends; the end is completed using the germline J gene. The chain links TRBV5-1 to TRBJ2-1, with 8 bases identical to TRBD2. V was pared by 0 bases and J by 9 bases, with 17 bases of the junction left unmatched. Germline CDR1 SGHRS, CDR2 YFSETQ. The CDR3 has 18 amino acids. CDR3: CASSLGGRSRAVLAEQFF. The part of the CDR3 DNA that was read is TGCGCCAGCAGCTTGGGCGGGAGGTCGCGCGCGGTCCTTGCTGAG.

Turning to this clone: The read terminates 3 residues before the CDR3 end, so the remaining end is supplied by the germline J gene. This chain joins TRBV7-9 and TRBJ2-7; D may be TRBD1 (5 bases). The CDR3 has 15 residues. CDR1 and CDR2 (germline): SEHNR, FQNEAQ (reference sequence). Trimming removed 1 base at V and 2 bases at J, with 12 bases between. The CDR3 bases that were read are TGTGCCAGCAGCTTAGTAGCCACCAGGGCCTACGAG. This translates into CASSLVATRAYE. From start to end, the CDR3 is CASSLVATRAYEQYF. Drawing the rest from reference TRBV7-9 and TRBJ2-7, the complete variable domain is DTGVSQNPRHKITKRGQNVTFRCDPISEHNRLYWYRQTLGQGPEFLTYFQNEAQLEKSRLLSDRFSAERPKGSFSTLEIQRTEQGDSAMYLCASSLVATRAYEQYFGPGTRLTVT.

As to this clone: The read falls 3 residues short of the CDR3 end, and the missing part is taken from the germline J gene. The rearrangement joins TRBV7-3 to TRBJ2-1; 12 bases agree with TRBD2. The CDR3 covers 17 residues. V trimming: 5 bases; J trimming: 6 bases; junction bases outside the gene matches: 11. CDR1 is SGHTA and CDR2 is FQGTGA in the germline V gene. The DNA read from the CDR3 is TGTGCCAGCAGCCACAACCCTCGACTAGCGGGAGTCAATGAG. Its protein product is CASSHNPRLAGVNE. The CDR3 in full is CASSHNPRLAGVNEQFF.

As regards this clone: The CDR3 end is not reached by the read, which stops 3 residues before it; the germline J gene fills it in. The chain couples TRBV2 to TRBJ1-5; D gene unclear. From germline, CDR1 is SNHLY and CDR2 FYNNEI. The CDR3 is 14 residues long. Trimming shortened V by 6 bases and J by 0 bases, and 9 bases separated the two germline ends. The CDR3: CASSGYDSNQPQHF. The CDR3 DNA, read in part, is TGTGCCAGCAGCGGTTATGATAGCAATCAGCCC.

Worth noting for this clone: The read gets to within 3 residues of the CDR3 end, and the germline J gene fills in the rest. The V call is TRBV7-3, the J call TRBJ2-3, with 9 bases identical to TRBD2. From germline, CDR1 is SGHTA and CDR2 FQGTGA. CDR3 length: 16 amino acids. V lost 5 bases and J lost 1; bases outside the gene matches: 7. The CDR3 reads CASSPIAGVGTDTQYF. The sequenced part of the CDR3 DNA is TGTGCCAGCAGCCCGATAGCGGGAGTGGGCACAGATACG.

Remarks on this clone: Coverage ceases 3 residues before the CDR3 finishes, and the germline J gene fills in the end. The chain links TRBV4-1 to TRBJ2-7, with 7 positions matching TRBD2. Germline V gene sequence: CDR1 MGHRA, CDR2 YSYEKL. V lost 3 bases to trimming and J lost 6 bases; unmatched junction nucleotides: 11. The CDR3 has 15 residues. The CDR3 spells CASSQIAAGEVEQYF. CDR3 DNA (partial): TGCGCCAGCAGCCAGATCGCCGCGGGAGAGGTCGAG.

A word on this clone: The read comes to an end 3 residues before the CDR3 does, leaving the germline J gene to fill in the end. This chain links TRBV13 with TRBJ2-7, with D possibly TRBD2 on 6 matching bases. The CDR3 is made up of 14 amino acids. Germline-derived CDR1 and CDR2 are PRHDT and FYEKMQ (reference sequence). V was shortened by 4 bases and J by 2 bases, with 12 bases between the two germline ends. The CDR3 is CASSSGLLTYEQYF. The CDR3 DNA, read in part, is TGTGCCAGCAGCTCGGGACTCCTCACCTACGAG.

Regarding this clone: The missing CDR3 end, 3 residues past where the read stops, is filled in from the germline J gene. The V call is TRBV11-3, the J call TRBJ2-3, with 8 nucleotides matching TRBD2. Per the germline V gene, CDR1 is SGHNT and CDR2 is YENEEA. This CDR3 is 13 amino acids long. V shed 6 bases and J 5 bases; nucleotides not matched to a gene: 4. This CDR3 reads CASRGLAEDTQYF. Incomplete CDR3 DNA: TGTGCCAGCAGAGGACTAGCAGAAGATACG.

Here the CDR3 reads CASSRTSGYSYNEQFF. The DNA read from the CDR3 is TGTGCCAGTTCCCGGACTAGCGGGTATTCCTACAATGAG. V usage is TRBV19 and J usage is TRBJ2-1, with TRBD2 matching 11 bases. The read terminates 3 residues ahead of where the CDR3 ends, so the germline J gene completes it. Per germline, CDR1 LNHDA and CDR2 SQIVND (reference sequence). CDR3 length: 16 residues. Trimming took 8 bases from V and 1 from J; bases not matched to a gene: 7.

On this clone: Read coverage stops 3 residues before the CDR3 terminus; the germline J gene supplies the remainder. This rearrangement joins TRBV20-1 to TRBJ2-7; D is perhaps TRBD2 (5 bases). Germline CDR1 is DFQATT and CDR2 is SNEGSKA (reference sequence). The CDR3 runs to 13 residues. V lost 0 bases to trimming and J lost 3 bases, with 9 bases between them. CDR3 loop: CSAREDSLYEQYF. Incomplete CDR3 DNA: TGCAGTGCTAGAGAGGACTCGCTCTACGAG.

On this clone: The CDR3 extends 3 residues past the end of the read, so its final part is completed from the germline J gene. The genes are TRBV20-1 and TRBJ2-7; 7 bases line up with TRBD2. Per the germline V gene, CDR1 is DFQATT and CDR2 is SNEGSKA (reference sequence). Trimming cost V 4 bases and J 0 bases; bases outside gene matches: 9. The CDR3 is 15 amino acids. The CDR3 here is CSAIPPGLVSYEQYF. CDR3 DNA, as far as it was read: TGCAGTGCTATTCCACCCGGACTAGTCTCCTACGAG.

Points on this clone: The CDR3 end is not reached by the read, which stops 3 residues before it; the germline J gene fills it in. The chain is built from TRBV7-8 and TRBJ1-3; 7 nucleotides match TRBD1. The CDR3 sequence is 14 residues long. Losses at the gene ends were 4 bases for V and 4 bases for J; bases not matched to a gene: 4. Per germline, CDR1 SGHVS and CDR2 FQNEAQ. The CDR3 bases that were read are TGTGCCAGCAGCTACGGGACAGAGGGAAACACC. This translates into CASSYGTEGNT. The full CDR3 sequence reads CASSYGTEGNTIYF.

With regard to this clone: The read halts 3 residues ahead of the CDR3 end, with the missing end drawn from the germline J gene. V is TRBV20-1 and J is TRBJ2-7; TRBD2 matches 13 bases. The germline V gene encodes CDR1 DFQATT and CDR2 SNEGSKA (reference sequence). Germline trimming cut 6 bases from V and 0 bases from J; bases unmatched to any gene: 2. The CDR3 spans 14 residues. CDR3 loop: CSARTSGSSYEQYF. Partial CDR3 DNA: TGCAGTGCCCGGACTAGCGGGAGCTCCTACGAG.

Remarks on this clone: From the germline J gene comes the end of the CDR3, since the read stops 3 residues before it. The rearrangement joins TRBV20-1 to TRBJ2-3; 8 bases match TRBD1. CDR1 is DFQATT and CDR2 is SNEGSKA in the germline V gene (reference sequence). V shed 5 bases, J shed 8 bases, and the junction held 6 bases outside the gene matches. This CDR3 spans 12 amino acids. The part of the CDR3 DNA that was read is TGCAGTGCTGGGACAGGCCGGGTTACG. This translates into CSAGTGRVT. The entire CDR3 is CSAGTGRVTQYF.

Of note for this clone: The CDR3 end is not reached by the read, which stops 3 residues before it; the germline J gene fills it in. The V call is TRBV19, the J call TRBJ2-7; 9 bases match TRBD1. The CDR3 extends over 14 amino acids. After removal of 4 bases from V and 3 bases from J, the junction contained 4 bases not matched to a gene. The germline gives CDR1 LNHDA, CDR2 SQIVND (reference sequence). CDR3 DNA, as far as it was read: TGTGCCAGTAGTAATGGGACAGGGTTCTACGAG. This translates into CASSNGTGFYE. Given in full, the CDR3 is CASSNGTGFYEQYF.

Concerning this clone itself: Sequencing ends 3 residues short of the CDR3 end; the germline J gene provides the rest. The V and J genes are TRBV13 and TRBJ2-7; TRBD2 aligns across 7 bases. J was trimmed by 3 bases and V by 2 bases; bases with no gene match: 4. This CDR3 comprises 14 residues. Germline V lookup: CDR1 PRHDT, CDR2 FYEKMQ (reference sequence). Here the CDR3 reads CASSLSGTIYEQYF. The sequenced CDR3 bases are TGTGCCAGCAGCTTAAGCGGGACCATCTACGAG.